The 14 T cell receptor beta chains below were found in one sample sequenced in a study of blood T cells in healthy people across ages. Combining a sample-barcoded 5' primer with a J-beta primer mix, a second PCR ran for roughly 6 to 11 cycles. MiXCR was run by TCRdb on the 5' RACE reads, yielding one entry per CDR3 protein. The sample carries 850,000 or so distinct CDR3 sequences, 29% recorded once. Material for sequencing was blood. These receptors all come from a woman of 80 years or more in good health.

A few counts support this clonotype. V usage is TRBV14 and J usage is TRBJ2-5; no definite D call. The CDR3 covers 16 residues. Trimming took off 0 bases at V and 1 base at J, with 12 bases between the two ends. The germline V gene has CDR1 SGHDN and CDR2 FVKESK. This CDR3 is CASSQEQNTIQETQYF. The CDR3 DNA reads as TGTGCCAGCAGCCAAGAGCAAAACACTATCCAAGAGACCCAGTACTTC.

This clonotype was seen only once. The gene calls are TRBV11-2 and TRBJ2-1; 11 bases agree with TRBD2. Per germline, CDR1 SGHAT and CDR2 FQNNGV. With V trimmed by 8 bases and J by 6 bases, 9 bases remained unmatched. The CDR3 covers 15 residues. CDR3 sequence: CASAPGTSGLNEQFF. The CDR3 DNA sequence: TGTGCCAGCGCCCCCGGGACTAGCGGCCTCAATGAGCAGTTCTTC.

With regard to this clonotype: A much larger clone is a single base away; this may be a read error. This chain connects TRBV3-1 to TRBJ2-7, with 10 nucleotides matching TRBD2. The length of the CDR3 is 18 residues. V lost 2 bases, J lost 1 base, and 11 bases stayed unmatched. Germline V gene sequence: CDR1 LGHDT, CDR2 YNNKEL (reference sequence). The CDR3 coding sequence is TGTGCCAGCAGCCAAAATCTTGCTAGCGGGGGATCATCCTACGAGCAGTACTTC. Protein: CASSQNLASGGSSYEQYF.

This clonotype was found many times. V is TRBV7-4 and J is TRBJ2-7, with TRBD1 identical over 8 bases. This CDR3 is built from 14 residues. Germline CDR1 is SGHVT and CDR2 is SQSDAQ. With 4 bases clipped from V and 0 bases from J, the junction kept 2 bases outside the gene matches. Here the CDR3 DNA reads TGTGCCAGCAGCTCGGACAGGGCCTCCTACGAGCAGTACTTC. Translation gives CASSSDRASYEQYF.

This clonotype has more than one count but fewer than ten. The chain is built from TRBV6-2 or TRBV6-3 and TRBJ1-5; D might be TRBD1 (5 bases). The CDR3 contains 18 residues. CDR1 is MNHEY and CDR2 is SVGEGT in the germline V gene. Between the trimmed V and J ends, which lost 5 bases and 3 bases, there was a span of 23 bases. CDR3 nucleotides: TGTGCCAGCAGTGACGCCGGGACTCAGGTCCGCGTCAATCAGCCCCAGCATTTT. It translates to CASSDAGTQVRVNQPQHF.

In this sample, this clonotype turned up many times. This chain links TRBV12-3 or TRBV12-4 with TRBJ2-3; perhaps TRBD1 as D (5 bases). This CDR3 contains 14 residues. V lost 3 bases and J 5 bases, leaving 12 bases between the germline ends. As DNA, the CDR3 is TGTGCCAGCAGTTTCAGACAGTCGGGAGATACGCAGTATTTT. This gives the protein CASSFRQSGDTQYF.

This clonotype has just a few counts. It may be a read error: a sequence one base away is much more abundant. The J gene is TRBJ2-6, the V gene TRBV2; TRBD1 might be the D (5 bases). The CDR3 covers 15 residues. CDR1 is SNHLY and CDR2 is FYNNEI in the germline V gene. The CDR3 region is CASTNRGSGANVRTF. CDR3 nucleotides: TGTGCCAGCACGAACAGAGGCTCTGGGGCCAACGTCCGGACTTTC.

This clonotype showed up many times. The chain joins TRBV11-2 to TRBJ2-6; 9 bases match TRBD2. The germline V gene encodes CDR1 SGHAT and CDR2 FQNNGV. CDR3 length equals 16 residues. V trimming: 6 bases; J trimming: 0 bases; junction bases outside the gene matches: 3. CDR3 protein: CASRGLADSGANVLTF. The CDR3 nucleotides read TGTGCCAGCAGGGGACTAGCCGACTCTGGGGCCAACGTCCTGACTTTC. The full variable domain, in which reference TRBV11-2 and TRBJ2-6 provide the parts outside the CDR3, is EAGVAQSPRYKIIEKRQSVAFWCNPISGHATLYWYQQILGQGPKLLIQFQNNGVVDDSQLPKDRFSAERLKGVDSTLKIQPAKLEDSAVYLCASRGLADSGANVLTFGAGSRLTVL.

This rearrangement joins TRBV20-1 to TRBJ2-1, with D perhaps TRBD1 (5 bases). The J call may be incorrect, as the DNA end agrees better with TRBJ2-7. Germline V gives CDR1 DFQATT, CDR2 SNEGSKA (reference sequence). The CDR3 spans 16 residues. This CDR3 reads CSAGRGGPSSYNEQYF. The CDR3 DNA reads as TGCAGTGCTGGAAGGGGCGGACCGAGCTCCTACAATGAGCAGTACTTC.

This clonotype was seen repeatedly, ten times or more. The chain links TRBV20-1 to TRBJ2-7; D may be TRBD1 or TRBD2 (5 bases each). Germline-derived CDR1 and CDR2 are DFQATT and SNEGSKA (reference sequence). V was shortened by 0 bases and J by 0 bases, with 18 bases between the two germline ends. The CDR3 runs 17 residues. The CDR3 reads CSAREPPGRVFSYEQYF. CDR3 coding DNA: TGCAGTGCTAGAGAACCACCGGGACGGGTCTTCTCCTACGAGCAGTACTTC.

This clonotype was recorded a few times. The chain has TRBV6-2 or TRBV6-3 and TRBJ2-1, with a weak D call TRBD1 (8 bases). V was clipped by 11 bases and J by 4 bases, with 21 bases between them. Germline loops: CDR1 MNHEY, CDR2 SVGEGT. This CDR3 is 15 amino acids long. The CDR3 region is CAVQGDFGGYNEQFF. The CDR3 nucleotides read TGTGCCGTACAGGGGGATTTCGGGGGGTACAATGAGCAGTTCTTC.

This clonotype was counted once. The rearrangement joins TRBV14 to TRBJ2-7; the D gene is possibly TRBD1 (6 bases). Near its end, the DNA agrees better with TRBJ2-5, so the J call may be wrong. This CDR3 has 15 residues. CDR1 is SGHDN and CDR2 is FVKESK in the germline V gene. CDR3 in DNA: TGTGCCAGCAGCCAACTACAGGGTCCTGGGAAGACCCAGTACTTC. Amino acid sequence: CASSQLQGPGKTQYF.

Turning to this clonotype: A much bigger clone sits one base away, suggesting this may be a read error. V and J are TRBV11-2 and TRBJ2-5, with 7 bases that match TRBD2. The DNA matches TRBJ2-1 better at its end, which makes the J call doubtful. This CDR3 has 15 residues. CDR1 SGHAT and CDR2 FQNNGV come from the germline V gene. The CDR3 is CASSLRLARVETQFF. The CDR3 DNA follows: TGTGCCAGCAGTCTCAGACTAGCTAGAGTGGAGACCCAGTTCTTC.

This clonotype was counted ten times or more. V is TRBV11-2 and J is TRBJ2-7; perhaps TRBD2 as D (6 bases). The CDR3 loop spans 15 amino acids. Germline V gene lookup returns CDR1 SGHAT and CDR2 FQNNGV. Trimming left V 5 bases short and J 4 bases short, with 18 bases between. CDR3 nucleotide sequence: TGTGCCAGCAGCCTCCGGGGACTTTCGGAATACGAGCAGTACTTC. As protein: CASSLRGLSEYEQYF. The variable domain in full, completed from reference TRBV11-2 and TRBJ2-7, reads EAGVAQSPRYKIIEKRQSVAFWCNPISGHATLYWYQQILGQGPKLLIQFQNNGVVDDSQLPKDRFSAERLKGVDSTLKIQPAKLEDSAVYLCASSLRGLSEYEQYFGPGTRLTVT.